The 31 T cell receptor beta chains given below trace back to one sample, sequenced in a study of cytomegalovirus exposure and HLA in healthy donors (TCRdb year 2017). Receptors were amplified or captured by the immunoSEQ multiplex PCR assay. In its TCRdb copy, this immuneACCESS table keeps in-frame sequences only and misses some clones. Where compared with another copy, unresolved V genes explain less than half of these, and the others have no known cause. This sample holds 250,000 or so clones; around 90% were observed only once. 0.3% to 0.4% of the sample is taken by the ten largest. Sequencing used PBMCs. All receptors derive from a young woman in good health and CMV-seronegative.

The genes are TRBV6-6 and TRBJ2-1, with 9 bases identical to TRBD1. This CDR3 spans 15 amino acids. Trimming at V came to 5 bases and at J to 8 bases, leaving 10 bases not matched to a gene. Germline CDR1 and CDR2: MNHNY and SVGAGI (reference sequence). The CDR3 nucleotides are TGTGCCAGCAGTATTGGGACAGGGACACACGATGAGCAGTTCTTC. Its translation is CASSIGTGTHDEQFF.

In this sample, this clone turned up once. This rearrangement joins TRBV6-4 to TRBJ1-2; 9 nucleotides align to TRBD1. V lost 5 bases and J lost 8; bases outside the gene matches: 12. CDR1 is MRHNA, CDR2 SNTAGT, per germline. The CDR3 consists of 15 residues. The DNA for the CDR3 is TGTGCCAGCAGTTCCGGACAGGGGCGGACTGACGGCTACACCTTC. It yields the protein CASSSGQGRTDGYTF.

CDR3 protein: CASSLLLAQGAHEQYF. The CDR3 DNA reads as TGTGCCAGCAGTTTATTGCTTGCACAGGGGGCCCACGAGCAGTACTTC. V usage is TRBV27 and J usage is TRBJ2-7, with 9 bases identical to TRBD1. The J segment lost 5 bases and the V segment lost 1 base, leaving 9 bases of the junction unmatched. Germline CDR1 and CDR2: MNHEY and SMNVEV (reference sequence). The CDR3 contains 16 residues.

The V gene is TRBV5-6, the J gene TRBJ2-5, with 7 bases matching TRBD2. CDR3 size: 17 residues. V shed 0 bases, J shed 4 bases, and the junction held 12 bases outside the gene matches. Germline values: CDR1 SGHDT, CDR2 YYEEEE. CDR3 in amino acids: CASSLGSSGHWGETQYF. Written as DNA, the CDR3 is TGTGCCAGCAGCTTGGGGTCTAGCGGCCATTGGGGAGAGACCCAGTACTTC.

The chain is built from TRBV7-9 and TRBJ1-5; D gene uncertain. Deletions cut 1 base from V and 3 bases from J, with 7 bases between. This CDR3 has 14 amino acids. Germline loops: CDR1 SEHNR, CDR2 FQNEAQ (reference sequence). The CDR3 DNA follows: TGTGCCAGCAGCTTAGGGGAGATCAATCAGCCCCAGCATTTT. Translating gives CASSLGEINQPQHF.

CDR3 in DNA: TGTGCCTGGAGTTTTAAGGGGCAGGTAGATACGCAGTATTTT. It specifies CAWSFKGQVDTQYF. The chain links TRBV30 to TRBJ2-3; weak D call: TRBD1 (5 bases). V lost 2 bases and J lost 5, with 14 bases in between. Germline V gene sequence: CDR1 GTSNPN, CDR2 SVGIG (reference sequence). There are 14 residues in the CDR3.

The rearrangement joins TRBV29-1 to TRBJ1-1; a possible D gene is TRBD1 (6 bases). This CDR3 has 12 residues. The germline CDR1 and CDR2 sequences are SQVTM and ANQGSEA. Trimming stripped 7 bases from V and 6 bases from J, with 15 bases between. Written as DNA, the CDR3 is TGCAGCGACGATACAGGGTTTGCTGAAGCTTTCTTT. It yields the protein CSDDTGFAEAFF.

The CDR3 region has the DNA TGCGCCAGCAGCCCCGAAGGCGGGACAGGGGGACCGAATGGCTACACCTTC. Translated: CASSPEGGTGGPNGYTF. The chain carries TRBV5-1 and TRBJ1-2, with 11 bases fitting TRBD1. Germline loops: CDR1 SGHRS, CDR2 YFSETQ. The length of the CDR3 is 17 residues. Trimming cost V 4 bases and J 6 bases; bases outside gene matches: 14. The whole variable domain, remainder taken from reference TRBV5-1 and TRBJ1-2, is KAGVTQTPRYLIKTRGQQVTLSCSPISGHRSVSWYQQTPGQGLQFLFEYFSETQRNKGNFPGRFSGRQFSNSRSEMNVSTLELGDSALYLCASSPEGGTGGPNGYTFGSGTRLTVV.

This clone was seen only once. Other nucleotide sequences from this sample produce the same CDR3. The V call is TRBV29-1, the J call TRBJ2-2; 7 bases are a match to TRBD1. The trim removed 6 bases at V and 2 bases at J, leaving 3 bases unmatched. The CDR3 length is 13 residues. Germline-derived CDR1 and CDR2 are SQVTM and ANQGSEA. The DNA of the CDR3 is TGCAGCGTGGGGACAGCCAACACCGGGGAGCTGTTTTTT. It yields the protein CSVGTANTGELFF.

J is TRBJ1-2 and V is TRBV20-1, with D possibly TRBD1 on 6 matching bases. The CDR3 sequence is 10 residues long. Germline V gene sequence: CDR1 DFQATT, CDR2 SNEGSKA (reference sequence). V lost 5 bases and J lost 8, with 9 bases in between. The CDR3 protein is CSALTGGYTF. DNA for the CDR3: TGCAGTGCTTTAACAGGGGGCTACACCTTC.

This chain uses TRBV28 with TRBJ2-3, with TRBD2 matching 8 bases. V was clipped by 6 bases and J by 6 bases; unmatched bases: 11. Germline values: CDR1 MDHEN, CDR2 SYDVKM. This CDR3 comprises 15 residues. Written as DNA, the CDR3 is TGTGCCAGCAGCCGAAGACTAGCGTTAGGGGATACGCAGTATTTT. It encodes CASSRRLALGDTQYF.

V gene TRBV7-2 combines with J gene TRBJ1-5; D might be TRBD1 (6 bases). The CDR3 loop spans 15 amino acids. The germline gives CDR1 SGHTA, CDR2 FQGNSA. V was trimmed by 7 bases and J by 7 bases, leaving 20 bases between them. Here the CDR3 DNA reads TGTGCCAGCACCAAAGATCCTACAGGGTCCCAGCCCCAGCATTTT. It codes for CASTKDPTGSQPQHF.

The chain employs TRBV4-1 and TRBJ2-5; 8 bases agree with TRBD2. There are 16 residues in the CDR3. Per the germline V gene, CDR1 is MGHRA and CDR2 is YSYEKL. With V trimmed by 1 base and J by 1 base, 5 bases remained unmatched. CDR3 DNA sequence: TGCGCCAGCAGCCAAGTCCCGGGGGGGGGCCAAGAGACCCAGTACTTC. Amino acids: CASSQVPGGGQETQYF.

V usage is TRBV7-9 and J usage is TRBJ1-2; possibly TRBD1 for D (5 bases). CDR3 size: 16 residues. V dropped 6 bases and J dropped 4 bases, with 21 bases sitting between them. Germline lookup yields CDR1 SEHNR and CDR2 FQNEAQ (reference sequence). The CDR3 spells CASSPAGGGTSYGYTF. The CDR3 DNA is TGTGCCAGCAGTCCCGCCGGGGGGGGGACCTCCTATGGCTACACCTTC.

This sequence joins TRBV9 and TRBJ2-3; 9 bases agree with TRBD1. The CDR3 totals 16 residues. Germline trimming cut 6 bases from V and 2 bases from J; bases unmatched to any gene: 10. Germline V gives CDR1 SGDLS, CDR2 YYNGEE. The CDR3 loop reads CASTPTGTGNTDTQYF. For the CDR3, the DNA is TGTGCCAGCACCCCGACCGGGACAGGGAACACAGATACGCAGTATTTT. The full variable domain, completed using reference TRBV9 and TRBJ2-3, is DSGVTQTPKHLITATGQRVTLRCSPRSGDLSVYWYQQSLDQGLQFLIQYYNGEERAKGNILERFSAQQFPDLHSELNLSSLELGDSALYFCASTPTGTGNTDTQYFGPGTRLTVL.

The chain is built from TRBV20-1 and TRBJ1-1, with D maybe TRBD1 (6 bases). This CDR3 comprises 11 residues. Trimming removed 6 bases at V and 1 base at J, with 6 bases between. CDR1 is DFQATT and CDR2 is SNEGSKA in the germline V gene (reference sequence). The CDR3 is CSAGQNTEAFF. DNA for the CDR3: TGCAGTGCGGGACAGAACACTGAAGCTTTCTTT.

V is TRBV10-1 and J is TRBJ1-1; unclear D gene. This CDR3 region has 11 residues. Trimming pared 2 bases from V and 9 bases from J, leaving 7 bases between. Germline assignment: CDR1 WNHNN and CDR2 SYGVQD (reference sequence). The CDR3 DNA reads as TGCGCCAGCAGTGAGGGCCTTCAAGCTTTCTTT. Translated, it gives CASSEGLQAFF.

This clone was counted once. The chain links TRBV29-1 to TRBJ2-5, with TRBD2 identical over 13 bases. V shed 1 base, J shed 1 base, and the junction held 3 bases outside the gene matches. Germline CDR1 is SQVTM and CDR2 is ANQGSEA. This CDR3 has 16 amino acids. The DNA for the CDR3 is TGCAGCGTTGAAGCGGGACTAGCGGGGCGCCAAGAGACCCAGTACTTC. Its protein is CSVEAGLAGRQETQYF.

The J gene is TRBJ1-1, the V gene TRBV18; D gene uncertain. The CDR3 extends over 14 amino acids. The germline gives CDR1 KGHSH, CDR2 LQKENI. The V end lost 1 base, the J end lost 2 bases, and 8 bases lay between the germline ends. CDR3 coding DNA: TGTGCCAGCTCACCACTGGCCAAAAACACTGAAGCTTTCTTT. Encoded protein: CASSPLAKNTEAFF.

The V and J genes are TRBV15 and TRBJ2-6; 7 bases map to TRBD1. Unmatched junction bases numbered 0, after V lost 4 bases and J lost 0 bases. The CDR3 has 15 amino acids. Germline V CDR1 and CDR2: LNHNV, YYDKDF (reference sequence). This chain's CDR3 is CATSTGGSGANVLTF. The CDR3 DNA reads as TGTGCCACCAGCACAGGGGGCTCTGGGGCCAACGTCCTGACTTTC.

The CDR3 DNA reads as TGTGCCAGCAGTTACTCTGACGGGCCGGGATCTGAAGCTTTCTTT. Translating gives CASSYSDGPGSEAFF. The chain has TRBV6-5 and TRBJ1-1; D gene unclear. In germline, CDR1 is MNHEY, CDR2 SVGAGI. The CDR3 length is 15 residues. Trimming took 0 bases from V and 6 from J, leaving 14 bases between them.

This clone was seen a handful of times. The gene calls are TRBV16 and TRBJ2-4; the D gene is possibly TRBD2 (5 bases). Germline-derived CDR1 and CDR2 are KGHSY and FQNENV. Trimming took off 4 bases at V and 4 bases at J, with 17 bases between the two ends. The CDR3 consists of 16 residues. The CDR3 loop reads CASSPNDVPGKNIQYF. The CDR3 bases are TGTGCCAGCAGCCCTAACGACGTCCCGGGGAAAAACATTCAGTACTTC. The whole variable domain, remainder taken from reference TRBV16 and TRBJ2-4, is GEEVAQTPKHLVRGEGQKAKLYCAPIKGHSYVFWYQQVLKNEFKFLISFQNENVFDETGMPKERFSAKCLPNSPCSLEIQATKLEDSAVYFCASSPNDVPGKNIQYFGAGTRLSVL.

In nucleotides, the CDR3 is TGTGCCAGCAGCTTAGCCCGAGACACCAGCTCCTACAATGAGCAGTTCTTC. Amino acids: CASSLARDTSSYNEQFF. The V gene is TRBV7-9, the J gene TRBJ2-1; unclear D gene. CDR1 and CDR2 from the germline V gene are SEHNR and FQNEAQ (reference sequence). The V end was cut by 0 bases, the J end by 0 bases, with 12 bases between. CDR3 length: 17 residues.

This clone showed up just once. The chain has TRBV4-1 and TRBJ1-2; TRBD1 matches at 9 bases. The length of the CDR3 is 16 residues. V shed 1 base, J shed 12 bases, and the junction held 15 bases outside the gene matches. CDR1 and CDR2 from the germline V gene are MGHRA and YSYEKL. CDR3 bases: TGCGCCAGCAGCCAAGGGGTCGTTCGGGACAGGGTGTTTCACACCTTC. Its translation: CASSQGVVRDRVFHTF.

CDR3 in DNA: TGTGCCAGCAGCCAAGACTGGCGCGGGGGGGCCCAAGAGCAGTACTTC. This translates into CASSQDWRGGAQEQYF. This chain connects TRBV14 to TRBJ2-7, with 9 bases matching TRBD2. The germline gives CDR1 SGHDN, CDR2 FVKESK. The ends lost 0 bases at V and 7 bases at J; junction bases unmatched: 10. The length of the CDR3 is 16 residues.

The chain employs TRBV28 and TRBJ2-7; perhaps TRBD1 as D (5 bases). V was pared by 7 bases and J by 0 bases, with 13 bases between. CDR3 length equals 14 residues. Germline CDR1 reads MDHEN; CDR2 reads SYDVKM. The CDR3 loop is CASNSGQPSYEQYF. The CDR3, as DNA: TGTGCCAGCAATTCCGGACAACCCTCCTACGAGCAGTACTTC.

The chain couples TRBV7-9 to TRBJ1-1; D gene uncertain. Germline V gives CDR1 SEHNR, CDR2 FQNEAQ (reference sequence). This CDR3 is 14 amino acids long. Trimming removed 2 bases at V and 1 base at J, with 8 bases between. The chain's CDR3 is CASSLLPENTEAFF. The CDR3 DNA reads TGTGCCAGCAGCTTACTTCCAGAGAACACTGAAGCTTTCTTT.

The V call is TRBV7-2, the J call TRBJ1-1; D gene uncertain. Trimming pared 5 bases from V and 3 bases from J, leaving 10 bases between. Germline assignment: CDR1 SGHTA and CDR2 FQGNSA. CDR3 length: 13 amino acids. The CDR3 is CASSQRADTEAFF. CDR3 nucleotide sequence: TGTGCCAGCAGCCAGCGGGCAGACACTGAAGCTTTCTTT.

This clone was observed a single time. The gene calls are TRBV9 and TRBJ2-5; 7 nucleotides line up with TRBD1. The CDR3 length is 14 residues. In germline, CDR1 is SGDLS, CDR2 YYNGEE. The V segment lost 2 bases and the J segment 4 bases; nucleotides outside the gene matches: 5. CDR3 amino acids: CASSVHRQGETQYF. In nucleotides, the CDR3 is TGTGCCAGCAGCGTCCATCGACAGGGAGAGACCCAGTACTTC.

This clone occurred once. Here the CDR3 reads CASSAGTGFDYGYTF. The CDR3 DNA reads as TGCGCCAGCAGCGCCGGGACAGGGTTTGACTATGGCTACACCTTC. The V call is TRBV5-1, the J call TRBJ1-2; TRBD1 agrees at 9 bases. CDR1 and CDR2 from the germline V gene are SGHRS and YFSETQ. J gave up 3 bases and V 4 bases, and 7 bases lay outside the gene matches. The CDR3 has 15 amino acids.

The chain carries TRBV6-1 and TRBJ2-1, with D maybe TRBD1 (6 bases). Between the trimmed V and J ends, which lost 4 bases and 0 bases, there was a span of 13 bases. This CDR3 comprises 16 residues. Looked up from germline, CDR1 is MNHNS and CDR2 is SASEGT. CDR3: CASSVAGASSYNEQFF. In DNA, the CDR3 is TGTGCCAGCAGTGTTGCAGGGGCCAGCTCCTACAATGAGCAGTTCTTC.